A selection of T cell receptor beta chains follows, all from one sample in a study of cytomegalovirus exposure and HLA in healthy donors. Repertoires were generated with immunoSEQ multiplex PCR, while TCRdb's copy carries only in-frame clones and drops some. The table for this sample gives more than 55,000 clones. Material for sequencing was PBMCs. The receptors shown here come from a woman between 35 and 50 years old in good health and CMV-seropositive. Both conserved end residues are part of each CDR3. D genes are given only for firm matches.

d_call,v_call,j_call,cdr3_nt,cdr3_aa
TRBD1,TRBV28,TRBJ1-4,TGTGCCAGCAGTTCCCCACAGGGGGTTGCTAATGAAAAACTGTTTTTT,CASSSPQGVANEKLFF
-,TRBV5-1,TRBJ2-7,TGCGCCAGCAGCCCTAGACAGAGCTCCTACGAGCAGTACTTC,CASSPRQSSYEQYF
-,TRBV30,TRBJ1-1,TGTGCCTGGAGGTGGGGGGGGAACATGAACACTGAAGCTTTCTTT,CAWRWGGNMNTEAFF
-,TRBV6-1,TRBJ1-6,TGTGCCAGCAGGTGGAGGACAGAGGGGAGTTCACCCCTCCACTTT,CASRWRTEGSSPLHF
-,TRBV29-1,TRBJ1-4,TGCAGCGTTTCGGCGCTCGGACAGATTAATGAAAAACTGTTTTTT,CSVSALGQINEKLFF
-,TRBV5-1,TRBJ1-1,TGCGCCAGCAGCTTGCAGGGGTACACTGAAGCTTTCTTT,CASSLQGYTEAFF
TRBD1,TRBV4-1,TRBJ1-2,TGCGCCAGCAGCCAAGTAGACAGGGGAAAAAACGGCTACACCTTC,CASSQVDRGKNGYTF
TRBD2,TRBV29-1,TRBJ2-2,TGCAGCGTTAGTGGGCGGGAGGGCCTAGGAACCGGGGAGCTGTTTTTT,CSVSGREGLGTGELFF
-,TRBV6-1,TRBJ2-2,TGTGCCAGCAGTGGACAGGCGGACACCGGGGAGCTGTTTTTT,CASSGQADTGELFF
TRBD2,TRBV6-5,TRBJ2-7,TGTGCCAGCAGTGGCAGGACTAGCGGGAGCTACGAGCAGTACTTC,CASSGRTSGSYEQYF
-,TRBV29-1,TRBJ2-1,TGCAGCGTTGAAACCGGGATTCTAGGAGATGAGCAGTTCTTC,CSVETGILGDEQFF
-,TRBV6-4,TRBJ2-2,TGTGCCAGCAGTATGGAGGCTATGGGGGCGGAGCTGTTTTTT,CASSMEAMGAELFF
-,TRBV11-2,TRBJ2-5,TGTGCCAGCAGCTTAGAGGCGGCCATAGAGACCCAGTACTTC,CASSLEAAIETQYF
-,TRBV19,TRBJ1-2,TGTGCCAGTAGTATCCGGGGTCGGTTAGATGGCTACACCTTC,CASSIRGRLDGYTF
-,TRBV19,TRBJ1-1,TGTGCCAGTAGTATCTGGGATAGGGGGAGCACTGAAGCTTTCTTT,CASSIWDRGSTEAFF
-,TRBV28,TRBJ2-1,TGTGCCAGCAGTTCGTTGACAGGAATATACAATGAGCAGTTCTTC,CASSSLTGIYNEQFF
-,TRBV5-6,TRBJ2-3,TGTGCCAGCAGCTCAACTAGCACAGATACGCAGTATTTT,CASSSTSTDTQYF
-,TRBV10-3,TRBJ1-2,TGTGCCATCAGTGAGTCTCGCGGATTAGAAGGCTACACCTTC,CAISESRGLEGYTF
-,TRBV11-2,TRBJ2-7,TGTGCCAGCAGCTTAGTGTCCAGCAGGACGGGAGAGCAGTACTTC,CASSLVSSRTGEQYF
TRBD1,TRBV7-9,TRBJ2-3,TGTGCCAGCAGCTCCAGGACAGGGCTGGTAGGAGATACGCAGTATTTT,CASSSRTGLVGDTQYF
TRBD2,TRBV5-4,TRBJ2-2,TGTGCCAGCAGCTTGAGCGGGGGAGGCGGGGAGCTGTTTTTT,CASSLSGGGGELFF
TRBD2,TRBV4-3,TRBJ2-1,TGCGCCAGCAGCCAAGATGGGACTAGCGGGGGCAATGAGCAGTTCTTC,CASSQDGTSGGNEQFF
TRBD2,TRBV5-1,TRBJ2-3,TGCGCAACCAGGGATAGTGGGGGGGTCGATACGCAGTATTTT,CATRDSGGVDTQYF
-,TRBV7-2,TRBJ2-3,TGTGCCAGCAGCTTAGGTTGGGCCAGCACAGATACGCAGTATTTT,CASSLGWASTDTQYF
TRBD1,TRBV27,TRBJ2-2,TGTGCCAGCAGTAGACAGGGGGAAGTTGGCGGGGAGCTGTTTTTT,CASSRQGEVGGELFF
-,TRBV7-9,TRBJ1-6,TGTGCCAGCAGCTTATTAGGGAGAAGCTCACCCCTCCACTTT,CASSLLGRSSPLHF
-,TRBV19,TRBJ2-5,TGTGCCAGTCGGGCAGGGAAAGAGACCCAGTACTTC,CASRAGKETQYF
-,TRBV11-2,TRBJ2-7,TGTGCCAGCAGCTCCGCCTGGGGGGGGGCCGACGAGCAGTACTTC,CASSSAWGGADEQYF
-,TRBV4-2,TRBJ2-3,TGTGCCAGCAGCCAAGACCGGGACTCACACACAGATACGCAGTATTTT,CASSQDRDSHTDTQYF
TRBD2,TRBV6-6,TRBJ2-3,TGTGCCAGCAGTTTGGGGACTAGCGCAGATACGCAGTATTTT,CASSLGTSADTQYF